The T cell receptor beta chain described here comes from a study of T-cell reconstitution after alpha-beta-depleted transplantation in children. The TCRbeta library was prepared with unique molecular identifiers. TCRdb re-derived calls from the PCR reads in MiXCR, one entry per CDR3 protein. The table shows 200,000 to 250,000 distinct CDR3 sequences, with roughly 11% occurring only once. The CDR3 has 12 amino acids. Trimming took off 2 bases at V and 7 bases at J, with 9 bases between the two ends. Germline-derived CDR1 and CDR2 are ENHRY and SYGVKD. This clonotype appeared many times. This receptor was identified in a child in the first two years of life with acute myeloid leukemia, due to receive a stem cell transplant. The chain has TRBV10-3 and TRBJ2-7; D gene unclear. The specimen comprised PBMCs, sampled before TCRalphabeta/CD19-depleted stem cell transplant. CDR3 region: CAISEDSWEQYF. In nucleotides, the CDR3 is TGTGCCATCAGTGAGGATTCATGGGAGCAGTACTTC.